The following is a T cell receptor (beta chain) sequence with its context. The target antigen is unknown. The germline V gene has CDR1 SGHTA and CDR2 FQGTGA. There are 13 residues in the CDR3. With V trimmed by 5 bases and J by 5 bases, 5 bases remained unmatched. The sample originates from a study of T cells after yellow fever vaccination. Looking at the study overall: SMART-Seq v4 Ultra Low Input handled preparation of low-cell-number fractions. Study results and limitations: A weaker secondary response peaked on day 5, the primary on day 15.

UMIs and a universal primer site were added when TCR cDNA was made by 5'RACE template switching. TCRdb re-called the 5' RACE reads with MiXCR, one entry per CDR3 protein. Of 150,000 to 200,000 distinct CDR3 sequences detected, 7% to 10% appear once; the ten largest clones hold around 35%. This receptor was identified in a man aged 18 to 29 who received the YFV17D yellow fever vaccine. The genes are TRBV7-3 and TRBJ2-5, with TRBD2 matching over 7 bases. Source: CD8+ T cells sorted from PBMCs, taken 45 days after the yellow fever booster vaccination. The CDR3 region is CASSRDYEETQYF. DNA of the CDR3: TGTGCCAGCAGCCGGGACTATGAGGAGACCCAGTACTTC.